A single sample gave rise to the 25 T cell receptor beta chains below, sequenced in a study of shared clonotypes between healthy human individuals. The protocol was immunoSEQ multiplex PCR, while the TCRdb copy is restricted to in-frame clones and leaves out a portion. The table records approximately 530,000 clones, about 96% of them present only once. The sequencing sample was made of naive CD4+ T cells sorted from blood. As for subset: CD45RA+ positively selected. These TCRs come from a woman in her 30s in good health.

This clone occurred once. This chain connects TRBV19 to TRBJ1-5; no firm D call. CDR3 size: 17 residues. Germline V lookup: CDR1 LNHDA, CDR2 SQIVND (reference sequence). V was shortened by 3 bases and J by 7 bases, with 22 bases between the two germline ends. The CDR3 spells CASSIQSGYAVTQPQHF. As DNA, the CDR3 is TGTGCCAGTAGTATTCAATCCGGGTACGCGGTCACCCAGCCCCAGCATTTT.

This chain links TRBV5-8 with TRBJ1-5; 7 nucleotides align to TRBD1. Germline V gene sequence: CDR1 SGHTS, CDR2 YDEGEE. There are 17 residues in the CDR3. V shed 3 bases, J shed 0 bases, and the junction held 9 bases outside the gene matches. Here the CDR3 DNA reads TGTGCCAGCAGCTCCCCCACCGGGACAGATAGCAATCAGCCCCAGCATTTT. It encodes CASSSPTGTDSNQPQHF.

The V and J genes are TRBV19 and TRBJ1-3; TRBD1 is a possible D gene (5 bases). The germline CDR1 and CDR2 sequences are LNHDA and SQIVND (reference sequence). CDR3 length equals 15 residues. Trimming took off 3 bases at V and 2 bases at J, with 11 bases between the two ends. CDR3 DNA: TGTGCCAGTAGTATCGCAGGGAGCACTGGAAACACCATATATTTT. The encoded protein is CASSIAGSTGNTIYF.

The chain couples TRBV28 to TRBJ1-4; 8 bases are a match to TRBD1. V shed 8 bases and J 2 bases; nucleotides not matched to a gene: 7. The CDR3 extends over 15 amino acids. Germline V gene data show CDR1 as MDHEN and CDR2 as SYDVKM. CDR3 nucleotides: TGTGCCAGCGAAAGCGGACAGGGTACTAATGAAAAACTGTTTTTT. Amino acids: CASESGQGTNEKLFF. Filled out from reference TRBV28 and TRBJ1-4, the complete variable domain reads DVKVTQSSRYLVKRTGEKVFLECVQDMDHENMFWYRQDPGLGLRLIYFSYDVKMKEKGDIPEGYSVSREKKERFSLILESASTNQTSMYLCASESGQGTNEKLFFGSGTQLSVL.

The chain employs TRBV7-8 and TRBJ2-3; D may be TRBD2 (5 bases). The CDR3 totals 14 residues. CDR1 and CDR2 (germline): SGHVS, FQNEAQ. Deletions cut 4 bases from V and 8 bases from J, with 16 bases between. The CDR3 sequence is CASSSSRLVGTQYF. The CDR3, as DNA: TGTGCCAGCAGCTCTAGCAGGCTAGTAGGTACGCAGTATTTT.

This clone has just a few counts. The chain is built from TRBV2 and TRBJ1-2; 7 bases are a match to TRBD1. Trimming at V came to 6 bases and at J to 7 bases, leaving 11 bases not matched to a gene. The CDR3 spans 14 residues. CDR1 is SNHLY and CDR2 is FYNNEI in the germline V gene. The CDR3 reads CASRDGTAAGGYTF. DNA of the CDR3: TGTGCCAGCAGGGATGGGACAGCCGCGGGTGGCTACACCTTC.

To note about this clone: Additional DNA sequences in this sample encode the identical CDR3. The chain uses TRBV11-2 and TRBJ2-7; 12 bases fit TRBD2. CDR1 is SGHAT, CDR2 FQNNGV, per germline. This CDR3 region has 15 residues. V shed 5 bases and J 2 bases; nucleotides not matched to a gene: 4. CDR3: CASSRWTSGTYEQYF. The CDR3 coding sequence is TGTGCCAGCAGCCGTTGGACTAGCGGGACCTACGAGCAGTACTTC.

The V and J genes are TRBV7-3 and TRBJ2-3; D may be TRBD1 or TRBD2 (6 bases each). Germline lookup yields CDR1 SGHTA and CDR2 FQGTGA. This CDR3 contains 17 residues. The V and J ends lost 2 bases and 4 bases respectively, with 19 bases between them. The CDR3 loop is CASSLRDWRRGSDTQYF. The CDR3, as DNA: TGTGCCAGCAGCTTACGCGACTGGCGGAGGGGGTCAGATACGCAGTATTTT.

V and J are TRBV29-1 and TRBJ1-4; D not resolved. Germline CDR1 is SQVTM and CDR2 is ANQGSEA. V was trimmed by 7 bases and J by 8 bases, leaving 17 bases between them. CDR3 size: 13 residues. In nucleotides, the CDR3 is TGCAGCGCACGCCTGGGCCCGGGCGAAAAACTGTTTTTT. Translation gives CSARLGPGEKLFF.

J is TRBJ2-3 and V is TRBV28, with D possibly being TRBD2 (5 bases). Trimming removed 6 bases from V and 2 bases from J, with 12 bases in between. Germline V gene data show CDR1 as MDHEN and CDR2 as SYDVKM. This CDR3 has 14 amino acids. CDR3 protein: CASSPRAITDTQYF. The CDR3 DNA reads as TGTGCCAGCAGCCCGAGGGCAATCACAGATACGCAGTATTTT.

The chain uses TRBV12-2 and TRBJ2-7; the DNA was not compared with TRBD1, the D call given in the table. TRBV12-2 is recorded as a pseudogene. The CDR3 has 15 amino acids. The CDR3 DNA reads TGTGCAAGTCGCTTAGGTTGGGACAGGCTCAGGGGGCAGTACTTC. It encodes CASRLGWDRLRGQYF.

The J gene is TRBJ2-5, the V gene TRBV4-1; no clear D gene. This CDR3 has 12 amino acids. Trimming took 0 bases from V and 5 from J, leaving 4 bases between them. Germline values: CDR1 MGHRA, CDR2 YSYEKL. The CDR3 protein is CASSQDMETQYF. The DNA of the CDR3 is TGCGCCAGCAGCCAAGATATGGAGACCCAGTACTTC.

This chain joins TRBV5-1 and TRBJ2-7; 11 nucleotides match TRBD2. The V gene end was trimmed by 4 bases and the J gene end by 1 base; junction bases not matched to a gene: 10. Per the germline V gene, CDR1 is SGHRS and CDR2 is YFSETQ. The CDR3 is 17 amino acids. DNA for the CDR3: TGCGCCAGCAGCCCGGGACTAGCGGTCAGACCATCCTACGAGCAGTACTTC. Its protein is CASSPGLAVRPSYEQYF.

The chain employs TRBV9 and TRBJ2-1; D perhaps matches TRBD2 (6 bases). V dropped 3 bases and J dropped 5 bases, with 9 bases sitting between them. CDR1 SGDLS and CDR2 YYNGEE come from the germline V gene. CDR3 length: 13 amino acids. For the CDR3, the DNA is TGTGCCAGCAGCGGGGGGGACCACAATGAGCAGTTCTTC. Its protein product is CASSGGDHNEQFF.

J is TRBJ1-1 and V is TRBV18; D is perhaps TRBD1 (6 bases). Germline assignment: CDR1 KGHSH and CDR2 LQKENI. The CDR3 runs 15 residues. The germline V and J ends were trimmed by 5 bases and 1 base, with 14 bases remaining between them. CDR3 in DNA: TGTGCCAGCTCAACCGGGGGGCCTGAGAACACTGAAGCTTTCTTT. This gives the protein CASSTGGPENTEAFF.

This chain joins TRBV2 and TRBJ1-4; no firm D call. Trimming removed 7 bases at V and 4 bases at J, with 13 bases between. The germline V gene encodes CDR1 SNHLY and CDR2 FYNNEI. The CDR3 contains 14 residues. CDR3 residues: CASIETVVNEKLFF. The CDR3 DNA reads as TGTGCCAGCATAGAGACGGTAGTTAATGAAAAACTGTTTTTT.

This chain links TRBV10-1 with TRBJ2-2, with TRBD2 identical over 7 bases. CDR1 WNHNN and CDR2 SYGVQD come from the germline V gene (reference sequence). CDR3 size: 16 residues. After removal of 0 bases from V and 2 bases from J, the junction contained 3 bases not matched to a gene. In DNA, the CDR3 is TGCGCCAGCAGTGAGTCAACGGGAGGAAACACCGGGGAGCTGTTTTTT. This encodes CASSESTGGNTGELFF.

V and J are TRBV29-1 and TRBJ2-3; D is possibly TRBD2 (6 bases). The germline gives CDR1 SQVTM, CDR2 ANQGSEA. The CDR3 extends over 14 amino acids. With 2 bases removed from V and 1 base from J, the gap between germline ends came to 10 bases. CDR3 in DNA: TGCAGCGTTGAACCCCCGGGAGGCACAGATACGCAGTATTTT. Protein product: CSVEPPGGTDTQYF.

The chain employs TRBV27 and TRBJ2-7; D possibly matches TRBD1 or TRBD2 (5 bases each). V was pared by 5 bases and J by 0 bases, with 17 bases between. Germline V lookup: CDR1 MNHEY, CDR2 SMNVEV (reference sequence). CDR3 length: 16 amino acids. CDR3 region: CASSRTYSGSSYEQYF. DNA for the CDR3: TGTGCCAGCAGTAGGACCTATTCAGGGAGCTCCTACGAGCAGTACTTC.

J is TRBJ1-1 and V is TRBV11-3, with a weak D call TRBD1 (6 bases). CDR1 and CDR2 from the germline V gene are SGHNT and YENEEA. Trimming pared 2 bases from V and 3 bases from J, leaving 10 bases between. This CDR3 is 14 amino acids long. In DNA form, the CDR3 reads TGTGCCAGCAGCTTAACAGGGCCGCACACTGAAGCTTTCTTT. Residues: CASSLTGPHTEAFF.

This chain connects TRBV4-1 to TRBJ1-3; 7 bases map to TRBD1. The CDR3 contains 17 residues. Germline CDR1 reads MGHRA; CDR2 reads YSYEKL. With V trimmed by 3 bases and J by 1 base, 9 bases remained unmatched. CDR3 DNA: TGCGCCAGCAGCCAGGGTCGGGACAGATATTCTGGAAACACCATATATTTT. Protein sequence: CASSQGRDRYSGNTIYF.

The chain joins TRBV28 to TRBJ2-7; 8 nucleotides match TRBD1. Trimming took 5 bases from V and 0 from J; bases not matched to a gene: 9. The CDR3 sequence is 16 residues long. Germline CDR1 reads MDHEN; CDR2 reads SYDVKM. The DNA for the CDR3 is TGTGCCAGCAGTCCCCCCCGACAGGGGACCTCCTACGAGCAGTACTTC. Translating gives CASSPPRQGTSYEQYF.

This clone was seen just once. The chain employs TRBV28 and TRBJ2-5, with D perhaps TRBD1 (6 bases). Germline V gene data show CDR1 as MDHEN and CDR2 as SYDVKM. This CDR3 has 13 residues. Trimming left V 6 bases short and J 2 bases short, with 10 bases between. CDR3 bases: TGTGCCAGCAGCTCTACAGGGCAAGAGACCCAGTACTTC. Its protein product is CASSSTGQETQYF.

The genes are TRBV6-1 and TRBJ1-2; 10 nucleotides line up with TRBD1. The CDR3 covers 14 residues. Losses at the gene ends were 6 bases for V and 4 bases for J; bases not matched to a gene: 5. Germline V lookup: CDR1 MNHNS, CDR2 SASEGT. CDR3 protein: CASRSGTGVYGYTF. CDR3 bases: TGTGCCAGCAGATCCGGGACAGGGGTCTATGGCTACACCTTC.

The chain uses TRBV4-1 and TRBJ1-5; perhaps TRBD1 as D (5 bases). Germline V gene data show CDR1 as MGHRA and CDR2 as YSYEKL. The CDR3 loop spans 18 amino acids. Trimming cost V 1 base and J 2 bases, with 18 bases left between them. The CDR3 bases are TGCGCCAGCAGCCAAGGGTCAGGGAAAGGCTTAGGCAATCAGCCCCAGCATTTT. Its translation is CASSQGSGKGLGNQPQHF.